Listed here are 9 T cell receptor beta chains from one sample, sequenced in a study of blood T cell repertoires in COVID-19. Repertoires were generated with immunoSEQ multiplex PCR, while TCRdb's copy carries only in-frame clones and drops some. Here the sample spans 350,000 or so clones, around nine tenths being singletons. The sequenced sample consisted of PBMCs or T cells enriched from blood (not recorded which). The receptors here all came from a woman aged 30 to 39 who had been exposed to COVID-19.

The chain uses TRBV7-9 and TRBJ1-1; D not certain. The CDR3 has 12 residues. CDR1 and CDR2 (germline): SEHNR, FQNEAQ (reference sequence). V was trimmed by 5 bases and J by 8 bases, leaving 12 bases between them. CDR3 sequence: CASSLGLNEAFF. DNA for the CDR3: TGTGCCAGCAGCCTGGGCCTGAACGAAGCTTTCTTT.

The chain uses TRBV11-2 and TRBJ2-5; 7 positions agree with TRBD2. There are 15 residues in the CDR3. CDR1 and CDR2 from the germline V gene are SGHAT and FQNNGV. Germline trimming cut 5 bases from V and 2 bases from J; bases unmatched to any gene: 8. The CDR3 DNA sequence: TGTGCCAGCAGCCCGGCTAGCGGAGTGCAAGAGACCCAGTACTTC. This encodes CASSPASGVQETQYF.

This clone was recorded only once. The rearrangement links TRBV11-2 to TRBJ1-4, with TRBD1 identical over 10 bases. V gave up 0 bases and J gave up 6 bases; unmatched junction bases: 4. This CDR3 is 16 amino acids long. Germline-derived CDR1 and CDR2 are SGHAT and FQNNGV. The CDR3 region is CASSLDGTGVYEKLFF. The CDR3 DNA reads TGTGCCAGCAGCTTAGATGGGACAGGGGTCTATGAAAAACTGTTTTTT.

This clone showed up just a few times. The rearrangement uses TRBV7-3 and TRBJ1-3; D is possibly TRBD1 (5 bases). The CDR3 covers 15 residues. V was trimmed by 5 bases and J by 2 bases, leaving 13 bases between them. CDR1 is SGHTA, CDR2 FQGTGA, per germline. The CDR3 here is CASSPTPGTGNTIYF. For the CDR3, the DNA is TGTGCCAGCAGCCCTACCCCAGGGACTGGAAACACCATATATTTT.

The chain is built from TRBV20-1 and TRBJ2-7; no clear D gene. The CDR3 length is 13 residues. Germline V gene data show CDR1 as DFQATT and CDR2 as SNEGSKA (reference sequence). The germline V and J ends were trimmed by 3 bases and 4 bases, with 13 bases remaining between them. As DNA, the CDR3 is TGCAGTGCTAGTAGCCGATACAGTTACGAGCAGTACTTC. Translated, it gives CSASSRYSYEQYF.

In its sample, this clone was seen a few times. The gene calls are TRBV5-1 and TRBJ2-1, with D possibly TRBD1 on 6 matching bases. The CDR3 loop spans 20 amino acids. V was cut by 1 base and J by 1 base, with 24 bases left in between. Germline lookup yields CDR1 SGHRS and CDR2 YFSETQ. The CDR3 DNA reads as TGCGCCAGCAGCTTGAGTCAGGGGTCCAAGCTCCTGAAATCCTACAATGAGCAGTTCTTC. This sequence encodes CASSLSQGSKLLKSYNEQFF.

This clone came up a few times. V and J are TRBV28 and TRBJ1-1, with D possibly being TRBD1 (5 bases). CDR3 length equals 14 residues. In germline, CDR1 is MDHEN, CDR2 SYDVKM. Trimming removed 3 bases at V and 0 bases at J, with 8 bases between. The CDR3 DNA sequence: TGTGCCAGCAGTTTCCCGGGGGTGAACACTGAAGCTTTCTTT. Its translation: CASSFPGVNTEAFF.

The chain carries TRBV27 and TRBJ2-2; TRBD1 aligns across 7 bases. This CDR3 is built from 16 residues. V was clipped by 1 base and J by 4 bases; unmatched bases: 6. Germline values: CDR1 MNHEY, CDR2 SMNVEV (reference sequence). This CDR3 reads CASSLFGQVVTGELFF. Written as DNA, the CDR3 is TGTGCCAGCAGTTTATTCGGACAGGTCGTCACCGGGGAGCTGTTTTTT.

This chain uses TRBV28 with TRBJ2-7; 8 positions match TRBD2. This CDR3 spans 13 amino acids. CDR1 MDHEN and CDR2 SYDVKM come from the germline V gene. J gave up 5 bases and V 8 bases, and 8 bases lay outside the gene matches. Here the CDR3 DNA reads TGTGCCAGCGTCCTAGCGGGTAAAGACGAGCAGTACTTC. As protein: CASVLAGKDEQYF.